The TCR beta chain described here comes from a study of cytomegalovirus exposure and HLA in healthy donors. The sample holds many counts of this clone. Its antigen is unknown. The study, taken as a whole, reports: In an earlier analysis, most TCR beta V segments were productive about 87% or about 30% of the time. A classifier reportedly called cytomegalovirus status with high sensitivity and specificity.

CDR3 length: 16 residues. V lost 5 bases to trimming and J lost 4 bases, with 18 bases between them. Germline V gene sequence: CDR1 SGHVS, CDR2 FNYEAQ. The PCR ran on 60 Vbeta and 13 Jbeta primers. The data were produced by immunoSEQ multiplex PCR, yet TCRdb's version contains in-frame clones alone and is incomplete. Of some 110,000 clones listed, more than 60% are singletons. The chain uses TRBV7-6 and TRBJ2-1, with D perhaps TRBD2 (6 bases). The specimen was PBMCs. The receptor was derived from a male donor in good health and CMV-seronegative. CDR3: CASSPRGGYGYNEQFF. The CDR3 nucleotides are TGTGCCAGCAGCCCACGTGGAGGGTATGGGTACAATGAGCAGTTCTTC. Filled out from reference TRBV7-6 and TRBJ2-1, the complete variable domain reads GAGVSQSPRYKVTKRGQDVALRCDPISGHVSLYWYRQALGQGPEFLTYFNYEAQQDKSGLPNDRFSAERPEGSISTLTIQRTEQRDSAMYRCASSPRGGYGYNEQFFGPGTRLTVL.